These 26 T cell receptor beta chains were all obtained from the same sample, sequenced in a study of blood T cell repertoires in COVID-19. Assay: immunoSEQ multiplex PCR; the TCRdb copy retains only in-frame clones and omits some. In the table there are about 56,000 clones, around four fifths of which are singletons. What was sequenced was peripheral blood. These receptors were obtained from a woman aged 80 or older with acute or convalescent COVID-19.

V and J are TRBV28 and TRBJ2-3; 7 nucleotides match TRBD2. The germline V gene encodes CDR1 MDHEN and CDR2 SYDVKM. The CDR3 is 13 amino acids. Trimming removed 4 bases from V and 6 bases from J; junction bases left unmatched: 4. The CDR3 region is CASSSGTTDTQYF. CDR3 nucleotides: TGTGCCAGCAGTTCCGGGACTACTGATACGCAGTATTTT.

V gene TRBV6-5 combines with J gene TRBJ1-2; TRBD1 matches 10 bases. J lost 7 bases, V lost 2 bases, and 7 bases had no gene match. Germline V lookup: CDR1 MNHEY, CDR2 SVGAGI. This CDR3 contains 15 residues. The CDR3 coding sequence is TGTGCCAGCAGTTACACCGACAGGGGGCAAGGTGGCTACACCTTC. Protein: CASSYTDRGQGGYTF.

This clone rates as medium-sized. The CDR3 is CASSREWGRSSYNEQFF. In nucleotides, the CDR3 is TGTGCCAGCAGCCGTGAGTGGGGGCGCAGCTCCTACAATGAGCAGTTCTTC. The V call is TRBV7-2, the J call TRBJ2-1; a weak D match, TRBD1 (6 bases). The V end lost 5 bases, the J end lost 0 bases, and 17 bases lay between the germline ends. Germline V CDR1 and CDR2: SGHTA, FQGNSA. The CDR3 sequence is 17 residues long.

The rearrangement links TRBV4-1 to TRBJ2-1; 15 bases line up with TRBD2. The V and J ends lost 3 bases and 5 bases, in that order; junction bases with no gene match: 8. Germline assignment: CDR1 MGHRA and CDR2 YSYEKL. The CDR3 covers 18 residues. CDR3 sequence reads: CASSHLGLAGGPDNEQFF. The CDR3, as DNA: TGCGCCAGCAGCCATTTAGGACTAGCGGGGGGGCCAGACAATGAGCAGTTCTTC.

The V call is TRBV6-1, the J call TRBJ2-7; TRBD1 is a possible D gene (6 bases). Trimming shortened V by 3 bases and J by 1 base, and 16 bases separated the two germline ends. Germline CDR1 and CDR2: MNHNS and SASEGT. The CDR3 is 16 residues long. The CDR3 is CASSDLRDNRSYEQYF. The DNA for the CDR3 is TGTGCCAGCAGTGATCTTCGGGACAACCGGTCCTACGAGCAGTACTTC.

The gene calls are TRBV18 and TRBJ2-3; 13 nucleotides agree with TRBD2. Germline V gives CDR1 KGHSH, CDR2 LQKENI. With 6 bases clipped from V and 3 bases from J, the junction kept 3 bases outside the gene matches. The length of the CDR3 is 15 residues. CDR3 loop: CASSGLAGETDTQYF. The CDR3 DNA reads as TGTGCCAGCTCCGGACTAGCGGGGGAAACAGATACGCAGTATTTT.

This chain links TRBV24-1 with TRBJ2-3; no clear D gene. Germline V gives CDR1 KGHDR, CDR2 SFDVKD. V dropped 4 bases and J dropped 1 base, with 17 bases sitting between them. The CDR3 totals 17 residues. CDR3 DNA sequence: TGTGCCACCAGTGAATCCAGACATCAACGAGGCACAGATACGCAGTATTTT. It encodes CATSESRHQRGTDTQYF.

This clone turned up a few times. The V gene is TRBV6-5, the J gene TRBJ2-1, with TRBD2 matching 8 bases. The CDR3 loop spans 15 amino acids. With 0 bases clipped from V and 10 bases from J, the junction kept 8 bases outside the gene matches. Germline CDR1 MNHEY, CDR2 SVGAGI. The CDR3 loop is CASSYSPMSGGEQFF. The DNA for the CDR3 is TGTGCCAGCAGTTACTCACCGATGAGCGGGGGAGAGCAGTTCTTC.

The chain recombines TRBV6-4 with TRBJ2-7; D remains unclear. Trimming took off 4 bases at V and 3 bases at J, with 13 bases between the two ends. Germline V lookup: CDR1 MRHNA, CDR2 SNTAGT. There are 14 residues in the CDR3. The CDR3 DNA reads TGTGCCAGCAGTGTCGTTACAGTATTCTACGAGCAGTACTTC. Translation: CASSVVTVFYEQYF.

The V gene is TRBV7-9, the J gene TRBJ1-5; 9 bases are shared with TRBD1. CDR1 and CDR2 from the germline V gene are SEHNR and FQNEAQ (reference sequence). V shed 3 bases, J shed 3 bases, and the junction held 6 bases outside the gene matches. The CDR3 contains 16 residues. The CDR3 reads CASSFHGQGYNQPQHF. Here the CDR3 DNA reads TGTGCCAGCAGCTTCCATGGACAGGGGTACAATCAGCCCCAGCATTTT.

The rearrangement uses TRBV6-6 and TRBJ2-2; maybe TRBD1 (5 bases). The CDR3 totals 17 residues. Germline CDR1 is MNHNY and CDR2 is SVGAGI (reference sequence). V lost 6 bases to trimming and J lost 0 bases, with 17 bases between them. The CDR3: CASRRLRTQTNTGELFF. CDR3 bases: TGTGCCAGCAGACGACTCCGGACACAGACGAACACCGGGGAGCTGTTTTTT.

The chain employs TRBV3-1 (or the pseudogene TRBV3-2) and TRBJ1-1; 7 nucleotides match TRBD1. The J segment lost 1 base and the V segment lost 5 bases, leaving 4 bases of the junction unmatched. The CDR3 has 14 residues. Germline CDR1 and CDR2: LGHDT and YNNKEL (reference sequence). The CDR3 region has the DNA TGTGCCAGCAGCAACCGGGACAGGAACACTGAAGCTTTCTTT. It translates to CASSNRDRNTEAFF.

The V and J genes are TRBV13 and TRBJ2-5, with 9 bases matching TRBD2. The CDR3 sequence is 16 residues long. Unmatched junction bases numbered 16, after V lost 5 bases and J lost 9 bases. Germline V gene sequence: CDR1 PRHDT, CDR2 FYEKMQ (reference sequence). CDR3: CASSTPTGTSHGPQYF. CDR3 sequence (DNA): TGTGCCAGCAGCACCCCCACCGGGACTAGCCATGGGCCCCAGTACTTC.

The chain recombines TRBV5-6 with TRBJ2-1, with 11 bases lining up with TRBD2. This CDR3 region has 16 residues. After removal of 4 bases from V and 7 bases from J, the junction contained 10 bases not matched to a gene. The germline CDR1 and CDR2 sequences are SGHDT and YYEEEE. The CDR3 DNA sequence: TGTGCCAGCAGCCTTATTGGACTAGCGGGTGGTAATGAGCAGTTCTTC. This sequence encodes CASSLIGLAGGNEQFF. Filled out from reference TRBV5-6 and TRBJ2-1, the complete variable domain reads DAGVTQSPTHLIKTRGQQVTLRCSPKSGHDTVSWYQQALGQGPQFIFQYYEEEERQRGNFPDRFSGHQFPNYSSELNVNALLLGDSALYLCASSLIGLAGGNEQFFGPGTRLTVL.

The J gene is TRBJ1-5, the V gene TRBV27; D is unclear. The germline CDR1 and CDR2 sequences are MNHEY and SMNVEV (reference sequence). This CDR3 contains 15 residues. Trimming left V 6 bases short and J 9 bases short, with 21 bases between. Here the CDR3 reads CASSNSIPISRPQHF. CDR3 DNA sequence: TGTGCCAGCAGCAACTCTATCCCCATCTCTCGGCCCCAGCATTTT.

The chain links TRBV2 to TRBJ1-5; D not resolved. Between the trimmed V and J ends, which lost 1 base and 11 bases, there was a span of 12 bases. Germline V gene sequence: CDR1 SNHLY, CDR2 FYNNEI. This CDR3 has 13 residues. CDR3 sequence: CASSEGGGRAQHF. The DNA of the CDR3 is TGTGCCAGCAGTGAAGGGGGAGGTCGTGCCCAGCATTTT. Using reference TRBV2 and TRBJ1-5 for the parts outside the CDR3, the full variable domain is EPEVTQTPSHQVTQMGQEVILRCVPISNHLYFYWYRQILGQKVEFLVSFYNNEISEKSEIFDDQFSVERPDGSNFTLKIRSTKLEDSAMYFCASSEGGGRAQHFGDGTRLSIL.

This clone was detected only a few times. The gene calls are TRBV7-2 and TRBJ2-7; perhaps TRBD1 as D (6 bases). The ends were cut back, 2 bases at V and 5 bases at J, with 7 bases in the middle. This CDR3 spans 12 amino acids. Germline V gene lookup returns CDR1 SGHTA and CDR2 FQGNSA. CDR3 protein: CASSLWGHEQYF. CDR3 DNA sequence: TGTGCCAGCAGCTTATGGGGGCACGAGCAGTACTTC.

In this sample, this clone turned up many times. The chain is built from TRBV2 and TRBJ2-2; 8 bases fit TRBD2. The length of the CDR3 is 14 residues. Germline CDR1 reads SNHLY; CDR2 reads FYNNEI. Trimming took 5 bases from V and 8 from J; bases not matched to a gene: 7. The CDR3 loop is CASSPGLVAGELFF. The CDR3 nucleotides read TGTGCCAGCAGTCCGGGACTAGTAGCTGGGGAGCTGTTTTTT. Full variable domain (missing parts from reference TRBV2 and TRBJ2-2): EPEVTQTPSHQVTQMGQEVILRCVPISNHLYFYWYRQILGQKVEFLVSFYNNEISEKSEIFDDQFSVERPDGSNFTLKIRSTKLEDSAMYFCASSPGLVAGELFFGEGSRLTVL.

The chain couples TRBV6-6 to TRBJ1-5; no reliable D call. The V end was cut by 6 bases, the J end by 0 bases, with 15 bases between. The CDR3 consists of 16 residues. CDR1 is MNHNY and CDR2 is SVGAGI in the germline V gene (reference sequence). The CDR3 loop reads CASSPHDNNSNQPQHF. The CDR3, as DNA: TGTGCCAGCAGCCCCCATGACAATAATAGCAATCAGCCCCAGCATTTT.

This rearrangement joins TRBV9 to TRBJ2-2; 7 positions agree with TRBD1. CDR3 length: 15 residues. The germline CDR1 and CDR2 sequences are SGDLS and YYNGEE. V gave up 4 bases and J gave up 13 bases; unmatched junction bases: 16. CDR3 loop: CASSTRDRGLGGLFF. CDR3 coding DNA: TGTGCCAGCAGCACCCGGGACAGAGGTTTAGGTGGGCTGTTTTTT.

The chain employs TRBV10-2 and TRBJ1-1, with TRBD1 as a possible D gene (5 bases). The CDR3 is 15 residues long. V was pared by 0 bases and J by 7 bases, with 15 bases between. The V gene's germline CDR1 is WSHSY and CDR2 SAAADI. The CDR3 sequence is CASSESRGGAGEAFF. In DNA, the CDR3 is TGCGCCAGCAGTGAGTCTCGTGGGGGAGCGGGTGAAGCTTTCTTT.

The chain joins TRBV3-1 (or the pseudogene TRBV3-2) to TRBJ2-1; 10 bases match TRBD2. J lost 7 bases, V lost 1 base, and 10 bases had no gene match. This CDR3 comprises 17 residues. Germline-derived CDR1 and CDR2 are LGHDT and YNNKEL (reference sequence). The CDR3 DNA follows: TGTGCCAGCAGCCAAGGTCCTGGGACTAGCGTCCGGAATGAGCAGTTCTTC. Translated, it gives CASSQGPGTSVRNEQFF.

The chain carries TRBV6-6 and TRBJ1-2; 7 bases agree with TRBD1. V gave up 8 bases and J gave up 8 bases; unmatched junction bases: 14. The germline CDR1 and CDR2 sequences are MNHNY and SVGAGI (reference sequence). The length of the CDR3 is 14 residues. In DNA form, the CDR3 reads TGTGCCAGCGGGCCAGACAGGGCGGGAAACGGCTACACCTTC. It specifies CASGPDRAGNGYTF.

The chain joins TRBV2 to TRBJ1-2, with TRBD1 identical over 10 bases. The trim removed 1 base at V and 4 bases at J, leaving 9 bases unmatched. From germline, CDR1 is SNHLY and CDR2 FYNNEI. The CDR3 has 17 residues. The CDR3 sequence: CASSEGGTGAFLYGYTF. As DNA, the CDR3 is TGTGCCAGCAGTGAAGGCGGGACAGGGGCCTTTCTCTATGGCTACACCTTC. Looking up the rest from reference TRBV2 and TRBJ1-2 gives the full variable domain: EPEVTQTPSHQVTQMGQEVILRCVPISNHLYFYWYRQILGQKVEFLVSFYNNEISEKSEIFDDQFSVERPDGSNFTLKIRSTKLEDSAMYFCASSEGGTGAFLYGYTFGSGTRLTVV.

The chain has TRBV27 and TRBJ1-1; possible D gene TRBD1, 6 bases. Trimming stripped 5 bases from V and 0 bases from J, with 10 bases between. Germline CDR1 reads MNHEY; CDR2 reads SMNVEV (reference sequence). The CDR3 is 14 residues long. The CDR3 sequence: CASSQGIMNTEAFF. The CDR3 DNA reads TGTGCCAGCAGTCAGGGGATAATGAACACTGAAGCTTTCTTT.

The genes are TRBV19 and TRBJ1-2; perhaps TRBD1 as D (6 bases). Per the germline V gene, CDR1 is LNHDA and CDR2 is SQIVND (reference sequence). V lost 4 bases to trimming and J lost 4 bases, with 7 bases between them. CDR3 length: 12 residues. CDR3 DNA: TGTGCCAGTAGTACACAGGGCTATGGCTACACCTTC. Translation gives CASSTQGYGYTF.